These 27 T cell receptor beta chains share one sample of origin, sequenced in a study of spatial heterogeneity in lung cancer. This sample's time point: sample taken at primary tumor resection. Material for sequencing was whole RNA from tumor, nontumor lung or frozen PBMC, left unsorted. TCRdb itself ran the 5' RACE reads through MiXCR, one entry per CDR3 protein. The sample gives about 95,000 distinct CDR3 sequences, about 9.4% of which show up once; 6.9% is in the top ten. Sequences were derived from PBMCs, sampled at surgery. The receptors shown here come from a male donor with early-stage non-small cell lung cancer.

The V gene is TRBV28, the J gene TRBJ1-5; D is uncertain. Germline V lookup: CDR1 MDHEN, CDR2 SYDVKM. V lost 10 bases and J lost 5, with 15 bases in between. This CDR3 spans 13 amino acids. The CDR3 DNA reads TGTGCCACCTCGTGGGTTATCGATCAGCCCCAGCATTTT. It translates to CATSWVIDQPQHF.

In this sample, this clonotype turned up many times. The chain joins TRBV6-5 to TRBJ1-5; no firm D call. CDR3 length: 12 residues. Germline V lookup: CDR1 MNHEY, CDR2 SVGAGI. With 8 bases removed from V and 7 bases from J, the gap between germline ends came to 12 bases. CDR3 DNA sequence: TGTGCCAGCTACTCGGTGGGCCAGCCCCAGCATTTT. It yields the protein CASYSVGQPQHF.

This clonotype was recorded many times. The rearrangement joins TRBV24-1 to TRBJ2-7, with 7 bases lining up with TRBD1. The CDR3 extends over 13 amino acids. Germline lookup yields CDR1 KGHDR and CDR2 SFDVKD. With V trimmed by 3 bases and J by 6 bases, 4 bases remained unmatched. The CDR3 DNA is TGTGCCACCAGTGATCAAGACAGGGTCGAGCAGTACTTC. Translating gives CATSDQDRVEQYF.

This clonotype was found a few times. The chain recombines TRBV20-1 with TRBJ1-2; D unclear. Trimming pared 1 base from V and 1 base from J, leaving 7 bases between. CDR1 is DFQATT, CDR2 SNEGSKA, per germline (reference sequence). This CDR3 is built from 13 residues. The chain's CDR3 is CSARAGINYGYTF. CDR3 coding DNA: TGCAGTGCTAGAGCGGGGATTAACTATGGCTACACCTTC.

This clonotype turned up a few times. The V call is TRBV20-1, the J call TRBJ2-1; perhaps TRBD2 as D (6 bases). The CDR3 covers 15 residues. Trimming cost V 0 bases and J 9 bases, with 18 bases left between them. Germline lookup yields CDR1 DFQATT and CDR2 SNEGSKA (reference sequence). CDR3 sequence: CSARDRSRLVIEQFF. The CDR3 DNA follows: TGCAGTGCTAGAGATAGAAGTAGACTAGTAATTGAGCAGTTCTTC.

This clonotype was recorded at least ten times. The V and J genes are TRBV4-2 and TRBJ2-1; 9 positions match TRBD2. This CDR3 region has 17 residues. After removal of 0 bases from V and 8 bases from J, the junction contained 11 bases not matched to a gene. Per the germline V gene, CDR1 is LGHNA and CDR2 is YNFKEQ. The CDR3 spells CASSQEEWREGLDEQFF. In DNA, the CDR3 is TGTGCCAGCAGCCAAGAAGAGTGGCGGGAGGGCCTGGATGAGCAGTTCTTC.

The rearrangement uses TRBV12-3 or TRBV12-4 and TRBJ2-3; possibly TRBD2 for D (7 bases). The CDR3 is 15 residues long. The ends were cut back, 3 bases at V and 5 bases at J, with 15 bases in the middle. CDR3 nucleotides: TGTGCCAGCAGTTTGTCGGGGGGCGGAGGAGATACGCAGTATTTT. As protein: CASSLSGGGGDTQYF.

This clonotype was seen at least ten times. The V call is TRBV20-1, the J call TRBJ1-1; TRBD1 is a possible D gene (5 bases). Germline CDR1 and CDR2: DFQATT and SNEGSKA (reference sequence). This CDR3 has 11 amino acids. The CDR3 spells CRADRNTEAFF. The CDR3 region has the DNA TGCAGGGCCGACAGGAACACTGAAGCTTTCTTT.

This clonotype was found many times. The gene calls are TRBV19 and TRBJ2-2, with D perhaps TRBD2 (6 bases). Germline V CDR1 and CDR2: LNHDA, SQIVND (reference sequence). Trimming took off 3 bases at V and 5 bases at J, with 13 bases between the two ends. CDR3 length: 15 residues. In DNA form, the CDR3 reads TGTGCCAGTAGTATGATGGCGGGGCAAACCGGGGAGCTGTTTTTT. It codes for CASSMMAGQTGELFF.

Ten or more counts support this clonotype. The chain has TRBV7-7 and TRBJ2-7, with D perhaps assigned TRBD1 or TRBD2 (6 bases each). Trimming took 3 bases from V and 5 from J, leaving 11 bases between them. The CDR3 has 13 residues. Germline V gene sequence: CDR1 SSHAT, CDR2 FNYEAQ (reference sequence). This CDR3 reads CASSLGGLDEQYF. The CDR3, as DNA: TGTGCCAGCAGCTTGGGGGGCCTTGACGAGCAGTACTTC.

CDR3 sequence (DNA): TGTGCCAGCAGGACGGGAGAAACCTACAATGAGCAGTTCTTC. This translates into CASRTGETYNEQFF. The chain recombines TRBV28 with TRBJ2-1; a possible D gene is TRBD2 (6 bases). V lost 6 bases, J lost 2 bases, and 11 bases lay in between. From germline, CDR1 is MDHEN and CDR2 SYDVKM. There are 14 residues in the CDR3.

This clonotype turned up a few times. The J gene is TRBJ2-3, the V gene TRBV29-1; D ambiguous. CDR1 and CDR2 (germline): SQVTM, ANQGSEA. The CDR3 extends over 11 amino acids. Trimming stripped 6 bases from V and 7 bases from J, with 11 bases between. The CDR3 is CSVTPGYTQYF. The CDR3 coding sequence is TGCAGCGTGACCCCTGGATATACGCAGTATTTT.

The chain carries TRBV5-6 and TRBJ2-7; a possible D gene is TRBD2 (6 bases). The ends were cut back, 4 bases at V and 3 bases at J, with 11 bases in the middle. Germline assignment: CDR1 SGHDT and CDR2 YYEEEE. The CDR3 totals 13 residues. The CDR3 region has the DNA TGTGCCAGCAGCGAGCGGGTCCTCTACGAGCAGTACTTC. It codes for CASSERVLYEQYF.

The rearrangement links TRBV29-1 to TRBJ2-4; D unresolved. V lost 4 bases and J 4 bases, leaving 5 bases between the germline ends. Per germline, CDR1 SQVTM and CDR2 ANQGSEA. This CDR3 region has 11 residues. Written as DNA, the CDR3 is TGCAGCGTTGTTACGAAAAACATTCAGTACTTC. Its protein is CSVVTKNIQYF.

V is TRBV25-1 and J is TRBJ2-1; D not certain. Per the germline V gene, CDR1 is MGHDK and CDR2 is SYGVNS. This CDR3 is built from 13 residues. V was clipped by 4 bases and J by 3 bases, with 7 bases between them. CDR3 amino acids: CASSALDYNEQFF. The DNA for the CDR3 is TGTGCCAGCAGTGCACTCGACTACAATGAGCAGTTCTTC.

This clonotype came up many times. This chain uses TRBV5-1 with TRBJ1-4, with D maybe TRBD1 (6 bases). Between the trimmed V and J ends, which lost 1 base and 6 bases, there was a span of 10 bases. The length of the CDR3 is 14 residues. Looked up from germline, CDR1 is SGHRS and CDR2 is YFSETQ. Here the CDR3 DNA reads TGCGCCAGCAGCTTGCAACAGGGCTATGAAAAACTGTTTTTT. Protein sequence: CASSLQQGYEKLFF.

This clonotype has just a few counts. This chain links TRBV7-2 with TRBJ1-6, with a possible D match to TRBD1 (6 bases). Germline loops: CDR1 SGHTA, CDR2 FQGNSA. V lost 6 bases and J lost 6, with 15 bases in between. This CDR3 is 15 amino acids long. CDR3 DNA sequence: TGTGCCAGCAGAATACCCGGGACACCTAATTCACCCCTCCACTTT. It translates to CASRIPGTPNSPLHF.

V is TRBV18 and J is TRBJ2-1, with 8 positions matching TRBD2. Per germline, CDR1 KGHSH and CDR2 LQKENI. The CDR3 contains 14 residues. The V gene end was trimmed by 6 bases and the J gene end by 5 bases; junction bases not matched to a gene: 6. CDR3 protein: CASSQSRGDNEQFF. CDR3 sequence (DNA): TGTGCCAGCTCCCAATCGCGGGGGGACAATGAGCAGTTCTTC.

The chain has TRBV29-1 and TRBJ1-2, with TRBD1 as a possible D gene (5 bases). Germline assignment: CDR1 SQVTM and CDR2 ANQGSEA. Trimming stripped 0 bases from V and 7 bases from J, with 18 bases between. The CDR3 is 15 amino acids. The CDR3 DNA sequence: TGCAGCGTTGAAGACCGGACAAACCGGCTGGGTGGCTACACCTTC. It is translated as CSVEDRTNRLGGYTF.

This clonotype has at least ten counts. The chain carries TRBV4-3 and TRBJ1-3; D remains unclear. The CDR3 consists of 15 residues. Germline CDR1 is LGHNA and CDR2 is YSLEER. V lost 0 bases and J lost 0, with 6 bases in between. The CDR3 region is CASSQDTASGNTIYF. The CDR3 DNA follows: TGCGCCAGCAGCCAAGATACAGCCTCTGGAAACACCATATATTTT.

This clonotype was seen at least ten times. The chain carries TRBV29-1 and TRBJ2-3; 7 nucleotides align to TRBD2. The CDR3 covers 13 residues. CDR1 is SQVTM, CDR2 ANQGSEA, per germline. J lost 1 base, V lost 4 bases, and 2 bases had no gene match. The CDR3 spells CSVGGGGTDTQYF. DNA of the CDR3: TGCAGCGTTGGGGGGGGAGGCACAGATACGCAGTATTTT.

The rearrangement uses TRBV5-4 and TRBJ2-3, with 8 bases lining up with TRBD2. Germline values: CDR1 SGHNT, CDR2 YYREEE (reference sequence). The CDR3 contains 14 residues. J lost 6 bases, V lost 4 bases, and 7 bases had no gene match. The CDR3 protein is CASSVTGGPDTQYF. The CDR3 DNA follows: TGTGCCAGCAGCGTAACGGGGGGGCCGGATACGCAGTATTTT.

Many counts were recorded for this clonotype. The chain links TRBV7-9 to TRBJ2-3; no definite D call. The V gene's germline CDR1 is SEHNR and CDR2 FQNEAQ (reference sequence). The CDR3 totals 12 residues. Trimming removed 3 bases from V and 0 bases from J, with 1 base in between. CDR3 sequence reads: CASSLSTDTQYF. CDR3 nucleotide sequence: TGTGCCAGCAGCTTGAGCACAGATACGCAGTATTTT.

This clonotype appeared many times. V is TRBV29-1 and J is TRBJ1-1; possible D gene TRBD1, 6 bases. Germline loops: CDR1 SQVTM, CDR2 ANQGSEA. This CDR3 is 16 amino acids long. The V and J ends lost 7 bases and 5 bases respectively, with 26 bases between them. DNA of the CDR3: TGCAGCGCCGGGGACACCAGCGGAGGATTGGGGACTGAAGCTTTCTTT. This sequence encodes CSAGDTSGGLGTEAFF.

The chain links TRBV12-3 or TRBV12-4 to TRBJ2-3; the match to TRBD2 covers 10 bases. The CDR3 sequence is 15 residues long. The J segment lost 1 base and the V segment lost 6 bases, leaving 4 bases of the junction unmatched. The CDR3 spells CASRDTSGGTDTQYF. The CDR3 nucleotides read TGTGCCAGCAGGGACACTAGCGGGGGCACAGATACGCAGTATTTT.

This clonotype was seen many times. CDR3: CSVVWGVTDTQYF. As DNA, the CDR3 is TGCAGCGTTGTGTGGGGGGTCACAGATACGCAGTATTTT. The rearrangement links TRBV29-1 to TRBJ2-3; maybe TRBD2 (6 bases). Germline assignment: CDR1 SQVTM and CDR2 ANQGSEA. V lost 4 bases and J lost 2, with 10 bases in between. This CDR3 is built from 13 residues.

This clonotype appeared many times. The V and J genes are TRBV28 and TRBJ2-2, with D uncertain. The CDR3 extends over 13 amino acids. The germline gives CDR1 MDHEN, CDR2 SYDVKM. Trimming left V 2 bases short and J 6 bases short, with 7 bases between. The chain's CDR3 is CASSLTGSGELFF. DNA of the CDR3: TGTGCCAGCAGTTTAACTGGGTCCGGGGAGCTGTTTTTT.